Shown below are 28 T cell receptor beta chains from a single sample sequenced in a study of tumor and adjacent non-tumor tissue in lung cancer. This sample's RNA came from whole unsorted tissue. TCRbeta libraries were built with three rounds of nested PCR, modified from ARM-PCR. In TCRdb, the multiplex PCR reads were re-called with MiXCR into one record per CDR3 protein. This table holds around 120,000 distinct CDR3 sequences, roughly 67% found once. Sequenced material: lung tumor tissue. All receptors come from a young man with non-small cell lung cancer.

The CDR3 protein is CASRSGTGWVNEQFF. The CDR3 DNA reads TGTGCCAGCAGATCCGGAACAGGATGGGTCAATGAGCAGTTCTTC. The gene calls are TRBV6-5 and TRBJ2-1, with D perhaps TRBD1 (5 bases). Germline values: CDR1 MNHEY, CDR2 SVGAGI. The CDR3 length is 15 residues. Trimming removed 6 bases at V and 6 bases at J, with 18 bases between.

This clonotype was counted only a few times. The chain links TRBV4-1 to TRBJ2-7, with 7 nucleotides matching TRBD2. Germline CDR1 is MGHRA and CDR2 is YSYEKL. V lost 1 base to trimming and J lost 0 bases; unmatched junction nucleotides: 6. The CDR3 length is 16 residues. CDR3 amino acids: CASSQGLADLSYEQYF. The DNA of the CDR3 is TGCGCCAGCAGCCAAGGACTAGCTGACCTCTCCTACGAGCAGTACTTC.

Note on this clonotype: The CDR3 end shows no conserved phenylalanine or tryptophan, and so a read error is likely. This chain joins TRBV4-3 and TRBJ2-5; 7 positions agree with TRBD1. Germline V gene sequence: CDR1 LGHNA, CDR2 YSLEER. V gave up 3 bases and J gave up 6 bases; unmatched junction bases: 10. The CDR3 extends over 15 amino acids. The CDR3 protein is CASSQGYRGKQTQYL. CDR3 sequence (DNA): TGCGCCAGCAGCCAGGGGTACAGGGGCAAGCAGACCCAGTACTTA.

A note on this clonotype: The junction departs from the called germline gene at one end, perhaps through a read error. This chain uses TRBV6-2 or TRBV6-3 with TRBJ1-1, with 9 bases lining up with TRBD1. In germline, CDR1 is MNHEY, CDR2 SVGEGT. This CDR3 is built from 14 residues. The CDR3 region is CASSYGQGSTEVFF. The CDR3 nucleotides read TGTGCCAGCAGTTATGGACAGGGGAGCACTGAAGTTTTCTTT.

This clonotype was recorded at least ten times. Just one base apart from a much larger clone, this may be a read error. The genes are TRBV11-3 and TRBJ2-1; no reliable D call. Germline lookup yields CDR1 SGHNT and CDR2 YENEEA. This CDR3 region has 13 residues. The CDR3 DNA reads as TGTGCCAGCAGCTTAGGGAACTACAATGAGCAGCTCTTC. Its protein product is CASSLGNYNEQLF.

As for this clonotype: This may be a read error: a much more frequent sequence differs by one nucleotide. As the CDR3 is not closed by the conserved phenylalanine or tryptophan, this likely results from a read error. The gene calls are TRBV6-5 and TRBJ1-3, with 8 bases fitting TRBD1. The CDR3 runs 14 residues. The V and J ends lost 6 bases and 8 bases, in that order; junction bases with no gene match: 9. Germline CDR1 is MNHEY and CDR2 is SVGAGI. This CDR3 is CASRTGGLTDTIYV. The CDR3 DNA follows: TGTGCCAGCAGAACAGGGGGTTTAACAGACACCATATATGTT.

Note on this clonotype: Germline is not matched at one junction end, which may reflect a read error. V gene TRBV20-1 combines with J gene TRBJ2-2; tentatively, D is TRBD2 (5 bases). The germline V gene has CDR1 DFQATT and CDR2 SNEGSKA (reference sequence). The CDR3 is 14 residues long. The chain's CDR3 is CSASRDRNTGELSF. CDR3 DNA: TGCAGTGCTAGCCGGGATAGGAACACCGGGGAGCTGTCTTTT.

Note on this clonotype: At one of its ends the junction is not consistent with the germline gene, which may arise from a read error. This sequence joins TRBV20-1 and TRBJ2-1; D possibly corresponds to TRBD2 (6 bases). The germline CDR1 and CDR2 sequences are DFQATT and SNEGSKA (reference sequence). This CDR3 is 17 amino acids long. DNA for the CDR3: TGTAGTGCTAGATATTATAGTAGCAGGAGGGCCTGGTATGAGCAGTTCTTC. It codes for CSARYYSSRRAWYEQFF.

To note about this clonotype: One end of the junction fails to match germline, which may point to a read error. J is TRBJ2-7 and V is TRBV4-3, with D possibly TRBD1 on 6 matching bases. Germline lookup yields CDR1 LGHNA and CDR2 YSLEER. This CDR3 is 15 amino acids long. CDR3 sequence (DNA): TGCGCCAGCGGCCAAGCAGGGGTCAAGACCTACGAGCAGCACTTC. Encoded protein: CASGQAGVKTYEQHF.

For this clonotype: A much larger clonotype is one base distant, so this may be a read error. The chain is built from TRBV10-2 and TRBJ2-5, with D perhaps TRBD2 (6 bases). CDR1 and CDR2 from the germline V gene are WSHSY and SAAADI. V was pared by 3 bases and J by 0 bases, with 17 bases between. The CDR3 has 17 amino acids. CDR3 sequence: CASSETASRGNQETQYF. The CDR3 bases are TGCGCCAGCAGTGAAACGGCCTCGCGGGGTAACCAAGAGACCCAGTACTTC.

This clonotype was seen a few times. V gene TRBV5-4 combines with J gene TRBJ2-3; either TRBD1 or TRBD2 may fit D (5 bases each). Trimming removed 4 bases at V and 2 bases at J, with 20 bases between. Germline V gene lookup returns CDR1 SGHNT and CDR2 YYREEE (reference sequence). CDR3 size: 17 residues. This CDR3 reads CASSPVGEGTATDTQYF. CDR3 nucleotides: TGTGCCAGCAGCCCCGTCGGCGAAGGGACGGCCACAGATACGCAGTATTTT.

This clonotype was detected a few times. The genes are TRBV6-2 or TRBV6-3 and TRBJ2-7; a weak D match, TRBD2 (7 bases). The CDR3 spans 15 residues. In germline, CDR1 is MNHEY, CDR2 SVGEGT. Deletions cut 6 bases from V and 0 bases from J, with 15 bases between. The CDR3 bases are TGTGCCAGCAGAGTGGGGGCTAGCGGCTCCTACGAGCAGTACTTC. Translating gives CASRVGASGSYEQYF.

Comments on this clonotype: At one end, the junction sequence differs from germline, possibly due to a read error. The chain links TRBV6-5 to TRBJ2-7, with TRBD1 as a possible D gene (5 bases). Germline CDR1 and CDR2: MNHEY and SVGAGI. The CDR3 is 15 amino acids. The CDR3 bases are TGTGCAAACAGTTACCCCGTTGCTGGGGCCTACGAGCAGTATTTC. This gives the protein CANSYPVAGAYEQYF.

This clonotype has at least ten counts. V and J are TRBV12-3 or TRBV12-4 and TRBJ1-2; tentatively, D is TRBD1 (6 bases). The V gene lost 5 bases and the J gene lost 8 bases, with 15 bases spanning the gap. This CDR3 has 13 residues. The CDR3 here is CASSPGEIGGYTF. The DNA for the CDR3 is TGTGCCAGCAGTCCAGGGGAAATCGGAGGCTACACCTTC.

CDR3 sequence (DNA): TGTGCCAGCAGCTTCTACACGGGGAATGAGCAGTTCTTC. It encodes CASSFYTGNEQFF. This chain links TRBV11-3 with TRBJ2-1; D perhaps matches TRBD2 (5 bases). V was cut by 3 bases and J by 7 bases, with 10 bases left in between. CDR1 is SGHNT, CDR2 YENEEA, per germline. This CDR3 is 13 amino acids long.

For this clonotype: A read error may produce the germline difference seen at one junction end. V usage is TRBV11-2 and J usage is TRBJ1-1; D ambiguous. CDR1 SGHAT and CDR2 FQNNGV come from the germline V gene. This CDR3 contains 15 residues. The CDR3 DNA sequence: TGTGCCAGCAACTTAGCAAGGGTCCCGAACACTGAAGCTTTCTTC. Amino acids: CASNLARVPNTEAFF. The full variable domain, rest sourced from reference TRBV11-2 and TRBJ1-1, is EAGVAQSPRYKIIEKRQSVAFWCNPISGHATLYWYQQILGQGPKLLIQFQNNGVVDDSQLPKDRFSAERLKGVDSTLKIQPAKLEDSAVYLCASNLARVPNTEAFFGQGTRLTVV.

At least ten counts were recorded for this clonotype. The chain carries TRBV6-5 and TRBJ2-7, with D uncertain. Trimming shortened V by 0 bases and J by 6 bases, and 12 bases separated the two germline ends. Germline assignment: CDR1 MNHEY and CDR2 SVGAGI. The CDR3 totals 14 residues. CDR3 nucleotides: TGTGCCAGCAGTTACTCGATGCTCTCTGGCGAGCAGTACTTC. Translated: CASSYSMLSGEQYF.

Comments on this clonotype: With a much larger clone just one base away, this may be a read error. The chain joins TRBV20-1 to TRBJ2-1, with 7 nucleotides matching TRBD1. Germline values: CDR1 DFQATT, CDR2 SNEGSKA (reference sequence). This CDR3 is 13 amino acids long. CDR3 protein: CNAPYRGNSEQFF. In nucleotides, the CDR3 is TGCAATGCCCCGTACAGGGGAAATAGTGAGCAGTTCTTC.

This chain joins TRBV6-6 and TRBJ1-5, with unresolved D. Trimming removed 6 bases from V and 0 bases from J, with 9 bases in between. Germline CDR1 MNHNY, CDR2 SVGAGI (reference sequence). The CDR3 covers 14 residues. In DNA, the CDR3 is TGTGCCAGCAGCAGTAGCGATAGCAATCAGCCCCAGCATTTT. Amino acids: CASSSSDSNQPQHF.

This clonotype was recorded at least ten times. The chain uses TRBV12-3 or TRBV12-4 and TRBJ2-6; D possibly corresponds to TRBD1 (6 bases). The CDR3 runs to 15 residues. V lost 6 bases and J 2 bases, leaving 11 bases between the germline ends. The DNA for the CDR3 is TGTGCCAGCAGCCTACAGGGCCCTGGGGCCAACGTCCTGACTTTC. Encoded protein: CASSLQGPGANVLTF.

Concerning this clonotype: A much larger clone lies a single base off, so this may be a read error. The chain links TRBV7-8 to TRBJ2-6, with D perhaps matching TRBD1 (5 bases). CDR3 length: 16 amino acids. Germline V gene sequence: CDR1 SGHVS, CDR2 FQNEAQ. CDR3 coding DNA: TGTGCCAGCAGCCCCCTTCCAGGGTCCCAGGCCAACGTCGTGACTTTC. Protein sequence: CASSPLPGSQANVVTF.

Concerning this clonotype itself: This may arise from a read error, as a much more abundant clone is one base away. The V and J genes are TRBV29-1 and TRBJ2-7; TRBD2 is a possible D gene (5 bases). Germline V gene data show CDR1 as SQVTM and CDR2 as ANQGSEA. Between the trimmed V and J ends, which lost 4 bases and 6 bases, there was a span of 25 bases. There are 16 residues in the CDR3. CDR3 amino acids: CSVGGSVDFPFCEQYF. The CDR3 bases are TGCAGCGTTGGAGGTAGCGTGGACTTTCCTTTCTGCGAGCAGTACTTC.

This clonotype occurred a few times. Given a much more abundant clone one base away, this may be a read error. The chain recombines TRBV4-1 with TRBJ2-7; D possibly corresponds to TRBD2 (5 bases). This CDR3 spans 13 amino acids. CDR1 and CDR2 from the germline V gene are MGHRA and YSYEKL. The CDR3 sequence is CASSQLTDYEQHF. The CDR3 DNA sequence: TGCGCCAGCAGCCAACTAACAGACTACGAGCAGCACTTC.

In its sample, this clonotype was seen a few times. Its ends do not fully match the called genes, so a read error is possible. The chain recombines TRBV6-5 with TRBJ1-6; no definite D call. This CDR3 has 15 residues. In germline, CDR1 is MNHEY, CDR2 SVGAGI. The CDR3 is CASSYSDPYNSPLHF. The CDR3 bases are TGTGCCAGCAGCTACTCGGACCCCTATAATTCACCCCTCCACTTT.

About this clonotype: An end of the junction differs from the germline gene, which may be a read error. The V call is TRBV7-9, the J call TRBJ2-5; 13 bases fit TRBD2. The CDR3 consists of 17 residues. CDR1 and CDR2 from the germline V gene are SEHNR and FQNEAQ (reference sequence). The CDR3 here is CASGLDWTSGGVEIQYF. CDR3 DNA sequence: TGTGCCAGCGGCTTAGATTGGACTAGCGGGGGAGTGGAGATCCAGTACTTC. Full variable domain (missing parts from reference TRBV7-9 and TRBJ2-5): DTGVSQNPRHKITKRGQNVTFRCDPISEHNRLYWYRQTLGQGPEFLTYFQNEAQLEKSRLLSDRFSAERPKGSFSTLEIQRTEQGDSAMYLCASGLDWTSGGVEIQYFGPGTRLLVL.

Regarding this clonotype: Given a much more abundant clone one base away, this may be a read error. The chain combines TRBV6-2 or TRBV6-3 with TRBJ1-1, with D maybe TRBD1 (5 bases). Germline CDR1 and CDR2: MNHEY and SVGEGT. V was shortened by 6 bases and J by 0 bases, with 14 bases between the two germline ends. The CDR3 runs to 15 residues. CDR3 region: CASSSGGALNTEAFF. The CDR3 coding sequence is TGTGCCAGCAGCTCCGGAGGGGCACTGAACACTGAAGCTTTCTTT.

This clonotype was detected ten times or more. This rearrangement joins TRBV20-1 to TRBJ2-1; 8 nucleotides agree with TRBD1. The length of the CDR3 is 16 residues. The ends lost 0 bases at V and 3 bases at J; junction bases unmatched: 7. Germline assignment: CDR1 DFQATT and CDR2 SNEGSKA (reference sequence). CDR3 nucleotide sequence: TGCAGTGCTAGAGATCAAGAGACAGGGGACTACAATGAGCAGTTCTTC. Encoded protein: CSARDQETGDYNEQFF.

This clonotype was seen at least ten times. This chain joins TRBV6-2 or TRBV6-3 and TRBJ1-1; D possibly corresponds to TRBD1 (5 bases). Trimming stripped 2 bases from V and 0 bases from J, with 10 bases between. Per the germline V gene, CDR1 is MNHEY and CDR2 is SVGEGT. The CDR3 is made up of 15 amino acids. The CDR3 spells CASSYHQGMNTEAFF. The CDR3 region has the DNA TGTGCCAGCAGTTACCACCAGGGCATGAACACTGAAGCTTTCTTT.